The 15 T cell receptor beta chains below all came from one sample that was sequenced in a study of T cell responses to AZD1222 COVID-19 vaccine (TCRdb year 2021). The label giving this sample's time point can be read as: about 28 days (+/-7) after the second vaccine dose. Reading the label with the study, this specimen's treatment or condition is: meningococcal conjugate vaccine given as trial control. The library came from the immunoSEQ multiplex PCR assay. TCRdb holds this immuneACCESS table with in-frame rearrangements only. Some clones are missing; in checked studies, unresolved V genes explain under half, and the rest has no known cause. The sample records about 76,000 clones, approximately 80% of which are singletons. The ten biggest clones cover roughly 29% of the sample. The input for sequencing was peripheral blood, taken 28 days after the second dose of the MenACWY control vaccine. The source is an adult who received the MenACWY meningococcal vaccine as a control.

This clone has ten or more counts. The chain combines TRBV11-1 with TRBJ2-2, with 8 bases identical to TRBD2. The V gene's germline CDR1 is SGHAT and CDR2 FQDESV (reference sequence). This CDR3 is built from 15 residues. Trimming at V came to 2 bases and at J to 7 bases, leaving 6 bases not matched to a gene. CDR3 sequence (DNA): TGTGCCAGCAGCTTAAAGAGCGGGGGTGGCGGGGAGCTGTTTTTT. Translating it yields CASSLKSGGGGELFF.

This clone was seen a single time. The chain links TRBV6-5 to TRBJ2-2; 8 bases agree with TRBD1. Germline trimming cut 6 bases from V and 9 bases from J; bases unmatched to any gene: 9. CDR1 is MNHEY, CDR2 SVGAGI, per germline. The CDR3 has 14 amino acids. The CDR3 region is CASSRTGIFRELFF. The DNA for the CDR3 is TGTGCCAGCAGCCGGACAGGGATATTTCGGGAGCTGTTTTTT.

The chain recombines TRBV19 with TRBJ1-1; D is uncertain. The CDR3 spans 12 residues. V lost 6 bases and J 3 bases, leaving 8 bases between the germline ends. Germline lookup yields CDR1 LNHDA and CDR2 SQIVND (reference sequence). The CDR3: CASRDGYTEAFF. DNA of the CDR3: TGTGCCAGTAGGGACGGGTACACTGAAGCTTTCTTT.

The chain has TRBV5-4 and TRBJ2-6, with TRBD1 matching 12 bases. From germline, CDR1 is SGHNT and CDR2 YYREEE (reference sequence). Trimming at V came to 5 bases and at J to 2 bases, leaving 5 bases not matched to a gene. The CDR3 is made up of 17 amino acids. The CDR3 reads CASRRGQGAPGANVLTF. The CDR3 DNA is TGTGCCAGCAGGAGGGGACAGGGGGCGCCTGGGGCCAACGTCCTGACTTTC.

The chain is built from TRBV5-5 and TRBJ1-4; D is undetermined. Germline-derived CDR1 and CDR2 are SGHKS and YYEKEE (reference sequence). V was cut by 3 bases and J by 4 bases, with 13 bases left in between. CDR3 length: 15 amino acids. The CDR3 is CASSSTTVFNEKLFF. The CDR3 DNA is TGTGCCAGCAGCTCGACGACGGTGTTTAATGAAAAACTGTTTTTT.

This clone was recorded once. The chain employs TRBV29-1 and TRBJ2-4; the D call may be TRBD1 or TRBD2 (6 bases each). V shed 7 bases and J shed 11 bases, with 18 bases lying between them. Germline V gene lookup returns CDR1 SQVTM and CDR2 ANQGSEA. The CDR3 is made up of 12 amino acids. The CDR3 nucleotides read TGCAGCGCTGGGACTCCGGGGGCCCTTCAGTACTTC. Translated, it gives CSAGTPGALQYF.

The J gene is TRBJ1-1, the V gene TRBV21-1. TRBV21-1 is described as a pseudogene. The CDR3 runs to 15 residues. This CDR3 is CASSRWPDDLTEAFF. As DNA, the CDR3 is TGTGCCAGCAGCAGATGGCCAGATGACCTCACTGAAGCTTTCTTT.

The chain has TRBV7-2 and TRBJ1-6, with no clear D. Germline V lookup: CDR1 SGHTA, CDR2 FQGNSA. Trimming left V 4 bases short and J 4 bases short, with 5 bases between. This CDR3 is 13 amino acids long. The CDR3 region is CASSSVYNSPLHF. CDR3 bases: TGTGCCAGCAGCTCGGTGTATAATTCACCCCTCCACTTT.

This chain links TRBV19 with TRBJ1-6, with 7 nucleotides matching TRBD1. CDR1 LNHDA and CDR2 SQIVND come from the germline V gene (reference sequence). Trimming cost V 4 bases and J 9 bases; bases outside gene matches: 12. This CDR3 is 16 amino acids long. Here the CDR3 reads CASSRAGTAGFSPLHF. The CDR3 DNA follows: TGTGCCAGTAGTAGAGCTGGGACAGCCGGTTTTTCACCCCTCCACTTT.

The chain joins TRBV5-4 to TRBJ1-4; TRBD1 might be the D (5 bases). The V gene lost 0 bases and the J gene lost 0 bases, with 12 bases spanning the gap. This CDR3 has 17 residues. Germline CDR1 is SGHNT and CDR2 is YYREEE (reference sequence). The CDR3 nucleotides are TGTGCCAGCAGCTTGGGCGGACACCTCGCAACTAATGAAAAACTGTTTTTT. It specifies CASSLGGHLATNEKLFF.

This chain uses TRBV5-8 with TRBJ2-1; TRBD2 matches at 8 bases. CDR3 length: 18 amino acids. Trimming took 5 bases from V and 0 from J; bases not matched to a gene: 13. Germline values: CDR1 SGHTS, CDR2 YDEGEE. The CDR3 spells CASRTDNSGVLSYNEQFF. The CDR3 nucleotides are TGTGCCAGCAGGACAGATAATAGCGGGGTCCTCTCCTACAATGAGCAGTTCTTC.

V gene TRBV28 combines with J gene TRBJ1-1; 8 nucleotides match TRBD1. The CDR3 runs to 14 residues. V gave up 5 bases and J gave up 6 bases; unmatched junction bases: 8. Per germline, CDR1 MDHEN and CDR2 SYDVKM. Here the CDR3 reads CASSRPRQGSEAFF. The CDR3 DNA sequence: TGTGCCAGCAGTCGCCCCAGACAGGGGTCTGAAGCTTTCTTT.

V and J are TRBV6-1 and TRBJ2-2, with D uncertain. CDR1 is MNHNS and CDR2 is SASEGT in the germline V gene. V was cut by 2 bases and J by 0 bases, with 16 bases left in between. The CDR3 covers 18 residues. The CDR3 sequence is CASSEIVNSFANTGELFF. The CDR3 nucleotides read TGTGCCAGCAGTGAAATAGTTAACAGTTTCGCGAACACCGGGGAGCTGTTTTTT.

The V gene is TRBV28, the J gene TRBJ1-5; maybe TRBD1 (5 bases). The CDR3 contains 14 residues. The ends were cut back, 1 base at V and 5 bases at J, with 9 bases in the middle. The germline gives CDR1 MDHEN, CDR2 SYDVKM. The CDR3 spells CASSLSRQHQPQHF. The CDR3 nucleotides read TGTGCCAGCAGTTTATCCCGACAGCATCAGCCCCAGCATTTT.

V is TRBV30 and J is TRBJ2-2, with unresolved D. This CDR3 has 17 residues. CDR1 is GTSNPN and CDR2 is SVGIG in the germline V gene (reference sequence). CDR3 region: CGCGDRGTGSNTGELFF. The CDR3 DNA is TGTGGGTGTGGAGATCGTGGAACCGGTTCGAACACCGGGGAGCTGTTTTTT.